This entry is about one TCR beta chain. The target antigen is unknown. TCRdb keeps only in-frame clones here, not all; method: immunoSEQ multiplex PCR. The table shows around 76,000 clones, with 86% occurring only once. No patient had autoimmune disease or received systemic immunosuppression. Cycle 7 day 1, cycle 4 day 1, and baseline were the timepoints at which blood was sampled. These data originate in a study of OX40 agonist ivuxolimab in advanced cancers. Study details: Ivuxolimab was administered intravenously to patients at 0.01 to 10 mg/kg every 2 weeks. Whole-study results and caveats: Specificity for antigen went undetermined in the expanded peripheral T cells.

V lost 5 bases, J lost 0 bases, and 16 bases lay in between. The germline V gene has CDR1 LNHDA and CDR2 SQIVND (reference sequence). The CDR3 has 16 amino acids. This specimen was CD4+ or CD8+ T cells sorted from blood, taken in a trial of the OX40 agonist ivuxolimab. The rearrangement uses TRBV19 and TRBJ1-1, with a possible D match to TRBD1 (5 bases). The receptor's source is an adult with an advanced solid tumor such as melanoma, head and neck, liver or kidney cancer. The CDR3 bases are TGTGCCAGTAGTCAGAGGGCGACAGCCGTGAACACTGAAGCTTTCTTT. Its protein is CASSQRATAVNTEAFF.